These 28 T cell receptor beta chains came from one sample sequenced in a study of shared clonotypes between healthy human individuals. TCRdb's table, derived via immunoSEQ multiplex PCR, lists solely in-frame clones and lacks some. The data show hundreds of thousands of clones, about 80% seen once. Sequenced material: PBMCs. All receptors come from a woman in her thirties or forties in good health. Some clones in this sample may be carry-over from other donors' samples.

The chain employs TRBV6-5 and TRBJ1-2; the D gene is possibly TRBD1 (6 bases). V was cut by 2 bases and J by 8 bases, with 9 bases left in between. The CDR3 runs to 12 residues. The germline gives CDR1 MNHEY, CDR2 SVGAGI. CDR3: CASSYQGGGYTF. The CDR3 DNA sequence: TGTGCCAGCAGTTACCAAGGGGGAGGCTACACCTTC.

Concerning this clone: A far larger clone is off by one base, so a read error is likely. Other DNA sequences in this sample translate to the same CDR3. V usage is TRBV27 and J usage is TRBJ1-2; 9 bases map to TRBD1. Looked up from germline, CDR1 is MNHEY and CDR2 is SMNVEV (reference sequence). The CDR3 length is 13 residues. The CDR3 nucleotides are TGCGCCAGCAGACAGGGGGTCGGGCGTGGCTACACCTTC. Protein: CASRQGVGRGYTF.

The chain combines TRBV5-4 with TRBJ2-7; D ambiguous. CDR1 SGHNT and CDR2 YYREEE come from the germline V gene (reference sequence). This CDR3 is built from 14 residues. Trimming shortened V by 1 base and J by 3 bases, and 11 bases separated the two germline ends. The CDR3 coding sequence is TGTGCCAGCAGCTTGAACCTTAAGGTCTACGAGCAGTACTTC. This gives the protein CASSLNLKVYEQYF.

The chain couples TRBV7-9 to TRBJ2-7; the D is unclear. With 5 bases removed from V and 3 bases from J, the gap between germline ends came to 8 bases. The germline V gene has CDR1 SEHNR and CDR2 FQNEAQ (reference sequence). The CDR3 has 12 amino acids. The CDR3 coding sequence is TGTGCCAGCAGCGCCAGTTTCTACGAGCAGTACTTC. This gives the protein CASSASFYEQYF.

The chain is built from TRBV5-6 and TRBJ1-1; D call uncertain. The V gene's germline CDR1 is SGHDT and CDR2 YYEEEE. V lost 4 bases and J lost 5, with 18 bases in between. The length of the CDR3 is 15 residues. The CDR3 sequence: CASSPNRAARTEAFF. CDR3 DNA sequence: TGTGCCAGCAGCCCCAACCGGGCCGCCCGGACTGAAGCTTTCTTT.

This rearrangement joins TRBV28 to TRBJ1-6; tentatively, D is TRBD1 (5 bases). The CDR3 totals 15 residues. V gave up 3 bases and J gave up 9 bases, with 15 bases separating them. Per the germline V gene, CDR1 is MDHEN and CDR2 is SYDVKM. Written as DNA, the CDR3 is TGTGCCAGCAGTTTGGACGGGGCCCCCGGTTCACCCCTCCACTTT. Residues: CASSLDGAPGSPLHF.

CDR3 sequence (DNA): TGTGCCAGCACTAGTAGGGTGGGTAAAGAGACCCAGTACTTC. Amino acids: CASTSRVGKETQYF. The rearrangement uses TRBV6-5 and TRBJ2-5; D is undetermined. Germline V gene sequence: CDR1 MNHEY, CDR2 SVGAGI. This CDR3 spans 14 amino acids. Trimming left V 7 bases short and J 3 bases short, with 15 bases between.

The chain carries TRBV5-1 and TRBJ2-2; no clear D gene. Between the trimmed V and J ends, which lost 2 bases and 4 bases, there was a span of 6 bases. Germline V gene data show CDR1 as SGHRS and CDR2 as YFSETQ. CDR3 length: 13 residues. CDR3 in DNA: TGCGCCAGCAGCTTTTGGAGCACCGGGGAGCTGTTTTTT. Protein sequence: CASSFWSTGELFF.

The V and J genes are TRBV4-3 and TRBJ1-3; unclear D gene. The V end was cut by 0 bases, the J end by 4 bases, with 10 bases between. The CDR3 loop spans 15 amino acids. The germline CDR1 and CDR2 sequences are LGHNA and YSLEER. CDR3 DNA sequence: TGCGCCAGCAGCCAAGACTGGCTGGGCGGAAACACCATATATTTT. Residues: CASSQDWLGGNTIYF.

This chain uses TRBV9 with TRBJ2-2; 10 positions agree with TRBD2. The junction had 14 bases not matched to a gene; V was cut back by 3 bases and J by 3 bases. The CDR3 has 19 amino acids. The germline V gene encodes CDR1 SGDLS and CDR2 YYNGEE. The DNA for the CDR3 is TGTGCCAGCAGCGGATATAGCGGGAGGATCGTCCGAGACACCGGGGAGCTGTTTTTT. It codes for CASSGYSGRIVRDTGELFF. The variable domain in full, completed from reference TRBV9 and TRBJ2-2, reads DSGVTQTPKHLITATGQRVTLRCSPRSGDLSVYWYQQSLDQGLQFLIQYYNGEERAKGNILERFSAQQFPDLHSELNLSSLELGDSALYFCASSGYSGRIVRDTGELFFGEGSRLTVL.

The chain links TRBV21-1 to TRBJ2-6; TRBD1, the table's D call, was not compared with the DNA. TRBV21-1 is assigned pseudogene status. This CDR3 is 19 amino acids long. This CDR3 is CASSKAGTPPGSGANVLTF. The CDR3, as DNA: TGTGCCAGCAGCAAAGCCGGGACACCACCAGGCTCTGGGGCCAACGTCCTGACTTTC.

The V gene is TRBV9, the J gene TRBJ2-1; 8 nucleotides line up with TRBD2. Germline-derived CDR1 and CDR2 are SGDLS and YYNGEE. The CDR3 has 15 residues. The junction had 7 bases not matched to a gene; V was cut back by 0 bases and J by 8 bases. DNA of the CDR3: TGTGCCAGCAGCGTAGGAGTTAGCGGGAACGATGAGCAGTTCTTC. It is translated as CASSVGVSGNDEQFF. Supplemented by reference TRBV9 and TRBJ2-1, the full variable domain reads DSGVTQTPKHLITATGQRVTLRCSPRSGDLSVYWYQQSLDQGLQFLIQYYNGEERAKGNILERFSAQQFPDLHSELNLSSLELGDSALYFCASSVGVSGNDEQFFGPGTRLTVL.

The chain couples TRBV15 to TRBJ2-7; D uncertain. The germline CDR1 and CDR2 sequences are LNHNV and YYDKDF (reference sequence). The V end was cut by 0 bases, the J end by 3 bases, with 9 bases between. There are 14 residues in the CDR3. This chain's CDR3 is CATSRDRLDYEQYF. In DNA, the CDR3 is TGTGCCACCAGCAGAGATCGGTTAGACTACGAGCAGTACTTC.

The chain carries TRBV6-5 and TRBJ1-6; maybe TRBD1 (5 bases). The CDR3 is 16 amino acids. Trimming removed 3 bases from V and 5 bases from J, with 14 bases in between. The germline V gene has CDR1 MNHEY and CDR2 SVGAGI. The CDR3 bases are TGTGCCAGCAGTTATCTCGGCAGGGCGGATAATTCACCCCTCCACTTT. Translating gives CASSYLGRADNSPLHF.

Regarding this clone: A far larger clone is one base from this, pointing to a likely read error. The chain joins TRBV25-1 to TRBJ2-3; D remains ambiguous. The CDR3 loop spans 11 amino acids. Germline CDR1 MGHDK, CDR2 SYGVNS. The V and J ends lost 7 bases and 7 bases respectively, with 9 bases between them. The CDR3 nucleotides are TGTGCCAGCACGAAGTCACATACGCAGTATTTT. Its protein product is CASTKSHTQYF. Using reference TRBV25-1 and TRBJ2-3 for the parts outside the CDR3, the full variable domain is EADIYQTPRYLVIGTGKKITLECSQTMGHDKMYWYQQDPGMELHLIHYSYGVNSTEKGDLSSESTVSRIRTEHFPLTLESARPSHTSQYLCASTKSHTQYFGPGTRLTVL.

The rearrangement uses TRBV30 and TRBJ2-2, with D uncertain. The CDR3 has 12 amino acids. CDR1 is GTSNPN, CDR2 SVGIG, per germline (reference sequence). Between the trimmed V and J ends, which lost 5 bases and 6 bases, there was a span of 10 bases. In DNA form, the CDR3 reads TGTGCCTGGGCTCGGGTGGCCGGGGAGCTGTTTTTT. This translates into CAWARVAGELFF.

Note on this clone: This likely stems from a read error, as it lies one base from a far larger clone. It is likely a read error, because the conserved phenylalanine at the end of the CDR3 is missing. CDR3: CASTDGISSYEQYL. In DNA form, the CDR3 reads TGTGCCAGCACCGACGGGATCTCCTCCTACGAGCAGTACCTC. The J gene is TRBJ2-7, the V gene TRBV28; tentatively, D is TRBD2 (5 bases). In germline, CDR1 is MDHEN, CDR2 SYDVKM. V was clipped by 7 bases and J by 0 bases, with 13 bases between them. The CDR3 is 14 residues long.

This clone appeared once. V and J are TRBV2 and TRBJ2-5; 8 bases are shared with TRBD2. The CDR3 covers 15 residues. In germline, CDR1 is SNHLY, CDR2 FYNNEI. The J segment lost 3 bases and the V segment lost 6 bases, leaving 9 bases of the junction unmatched. CDR3 sequence: CASRLGLVLKETQYF. CDR3 sequence (DNA): TGTGCCAGCAGACTGGGACTAGTTTTGAAAGAGACCCAGTACTTC.

The V gene is TRBV27, the J gene TRBJ2-6; D remains unclear. The CDR3 runs 15 residues. V shed 6 bases and J shed 2 bases, with 11 bases lying between them. CDR1 is MNHEY, CDR2 SMNVEV, per germline (reference sequence). CDR3 residues: CASRTTYAGANVLTF. In nucleotides, the CDR3 is TGTGCCAGCAGGACCACCTATGCTGGGGCCAACGTCCTGACTTTC.

The rearrangement uses TRBV5-1 and TRBJ1-2, with D perhaps matching TRBD1 (5 bases). V was clipped by 4 bases and J by 5 bases, with 12 bases between them. The CDR3 contains 13 residues. Germline V CDR1 and CDR2: SGHRS, YFSETQ. The CDR3 DNA reads as TGCGCCAGCAGCGGGGGACTTCTTTATGGCTACACCTTC. Its protein product is CASSGGLLYGYTF.

At least ten counts were recorded for this clone. The gene calls are TRBV7-8 and TRBJ2-2, with D uncertain. The V gene's germline CDR1 is SGHVS and CDR2 FQNEAQ. This CDR3 region has 13 residues. The ends were cut back, 1 base at V and 4 bases at J, with 4 bases in the middle. CDR3 residues: CASSLEATGELFF. CDR3 DNA sequence: TGTGCCAGCAGCTTAGAGGCCACCGGGGAGCTGTTTTTT.

The chain employs TRBV5-1 and TRBJ2-2, with 7 positions matching TRBD1. Germline values: CDR1 SGHRS, CDR2 YFSETQ. The length of the CDR3 is 18 residues. Trimming cost V 0 bases and J 7 bases; bases outside gene matches: 15. CDR3 sequence reads: CASSLAGPRQGTGGELFF. The CDR3 nucleotides are TGCGCCAGCAGCTTGGCCGGCCCCAGACAGGGTACGGGCGGGGAGCTGTTTTTT.

This clone turned up a few times. The chain uses TRBV27 and TRBJ1-2; D possibly corresponds to TRBD1 (6 bases). Trimming took 6 bases from V and 6 from J, leaving 14 bases between them. This CDR3 contains 13 residues. Germline values: CDR1 MNHEY, CDR2 SMNVEV (reference sequence). Written as DNA, the CDR3 is TGTGCCAGCAGGCACGATAGGACAGATGGCTACACCTTC. It translates to CASRHDRTDGYTF.

The genes are TRBV7-8 and TRBJ2-3, with TRBD1 matching over 8 bases. The germline V gene has CDR1 SGHVS and CDR2 FQNEAQ. The CDR3 contains 15 residues. The ends lost 5 bases at V and 4 bases at J; junction bases unmatched: 8. The CDR3, as DNA: TGTGCCAGCAGCCAGACAGGGGACCAAGCAGATACGCAGTATTTT. Encoded protein: CASSQTGDQADTQYF.

This rearrangement joins TRBV27 to TRBJ2-7, with D perhaps TRBD1 (5 bases). Germline-derived CDR1 and CDR2 are MNHEY and SMNVEV (reference sequence). Trimming shortened V by 8 bases and J by 7 bases, and 21 bases separated the two germline ends. The CDR3 runs to 14 residues. The CDR3 loop is CASLFGAPTREQYF. CDR3 nucleotides: TGTGCCAGCCTCTTTGGGGCGCCCACTCGTGAGCAGTACTTC.

V and J are TRBV7-2 and TRBJ2-1; 7 nucleotides agree with TRBD1. This CDR3 has 14 amino acids. Germline CDR1 SGHTA, CDR2 FQGNSA. V lost 5 bases, J lost 8 bases, and 9 bases stayed unmatched. CDR3 in amino acids: CASSIDRVSHEQFF. The DNA for the CDR3 is TGTGCCAGCAGCATCGACAGGGTTAGCCATGAGCAGTTCTTC.

Only a few counts were recorded for this clone. Other DNA sequences from this sample encode an identical CDR3 as well. CDR3 amino acids: CASSQDGTGVAETQYF. The DNA of the CDR3 is TGCGCCAGCAGCCAAGATGGGACAGGGGTGGCGGAGACCCAGTACTTC. V and J are TRBV4-1 and TRBJ2-5; 10 bases map to TRBD1. V shed 0 bases and J 5 bases; nucleotides not matched to a gene: 6. The CDR3 has 16 amino acids. Germline assignment: CDR1 MGHRA and CDR2 YSYEKL.

CDR3 loop: CASSAGTGVQETQYF. The DNA of the CDR3 is TGTGCCAGCAGCGCCGGGACAGGGGTACAAGAGACCCAGTACTTC. V gene TRBV28 combines with J gene TRBJ2-5; 10 nucleotides agree with TRBD1. This CDR3 comprises 15 residues. Germline V gene data show CDR1 as MDHEN and CDR2 as SYDVKM. V shed 6 bases and J 2 bases; nucleotides not matched to a gene: 6.